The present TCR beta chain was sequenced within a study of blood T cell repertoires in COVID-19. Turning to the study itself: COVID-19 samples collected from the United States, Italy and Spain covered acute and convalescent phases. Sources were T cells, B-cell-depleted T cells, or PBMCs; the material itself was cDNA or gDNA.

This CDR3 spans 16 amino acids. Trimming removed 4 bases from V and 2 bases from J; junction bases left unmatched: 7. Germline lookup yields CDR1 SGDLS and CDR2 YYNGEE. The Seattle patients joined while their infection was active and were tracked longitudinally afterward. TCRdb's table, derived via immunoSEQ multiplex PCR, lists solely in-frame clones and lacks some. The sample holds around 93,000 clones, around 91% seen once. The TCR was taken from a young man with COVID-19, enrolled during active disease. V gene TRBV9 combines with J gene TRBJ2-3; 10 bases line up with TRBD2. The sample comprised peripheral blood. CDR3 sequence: CASSLEREGATDTQYF. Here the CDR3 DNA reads TGTGCCAGCAGCCTGGAGCGGGAGGGGGCCACAGATACGCAGTATTTT.